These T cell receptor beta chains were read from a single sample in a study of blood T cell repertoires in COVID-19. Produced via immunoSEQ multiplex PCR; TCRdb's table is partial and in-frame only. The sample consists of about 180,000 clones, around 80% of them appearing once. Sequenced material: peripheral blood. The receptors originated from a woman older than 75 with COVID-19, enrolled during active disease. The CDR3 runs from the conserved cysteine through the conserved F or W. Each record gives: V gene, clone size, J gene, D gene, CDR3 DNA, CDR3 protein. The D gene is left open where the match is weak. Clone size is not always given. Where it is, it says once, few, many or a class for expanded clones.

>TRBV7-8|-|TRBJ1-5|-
TGTGCCAGCAGCCCGTATATAGAGCCCCAGCATTTT
CASSPYIEPQHF
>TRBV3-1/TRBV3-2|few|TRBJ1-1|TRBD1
TGTGCCAGCAGCCGGACAGGGCCCACTGAAGCTTTCTTT
CASSRTGPTEAFF
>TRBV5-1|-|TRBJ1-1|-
TGCGCCAGCAGAGCACTCCACAACACTGAAGCTTTCTTT
CASRALHNTEAFF
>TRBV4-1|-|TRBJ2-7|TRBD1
TGCGCCAGCAGCCAACTCATGACAGGGGACTACGAGCAGTACTTC
CASSQLMTGDYEQYF
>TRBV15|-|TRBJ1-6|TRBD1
TGTGCCACCAGCAGAGGGACAGGAAATAATTCACCCCTCCACTTT
CATSRGTGNNSPLHF
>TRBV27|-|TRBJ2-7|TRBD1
TGTGCCAGCAGTCGTGGGACAGAACCCTCCTACGAGCAGTACTTC
CASSRGTEPSYEQYF
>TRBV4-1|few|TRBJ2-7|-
TGCGCCAGCAGCCAAGGGGCTAGCGTCCCCTACGAGCAGTACTTC
CASSQGASVPYEQYF
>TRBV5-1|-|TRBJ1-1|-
TGCGCCAGCAGCTTGGGATCTTCTCGGGGATTACACACTGAAGCTTTCTTT
CASSLGSSRGLHTEAFF
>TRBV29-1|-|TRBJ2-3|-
TGCAGCGTTGAAGAACAGGGCACCACAGATACGCAGTATTTT
CSVEEQGTTDTQYF
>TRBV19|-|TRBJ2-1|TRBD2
TGTGCCAGTAGGGCTAGCGGGGCCAGGGGTGAGCAGTTCTTC
CASRASGARGEQFF
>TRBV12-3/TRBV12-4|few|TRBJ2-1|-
TGTGCCAGCACCGACTTAAATGAGCAGTTCTTC
CASTDLNEQFF
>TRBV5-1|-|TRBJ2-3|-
TGCGCCAGCAGCTTGGTGGGGCAATATACGCAGTATTTT
CASSLVGQYTQYF
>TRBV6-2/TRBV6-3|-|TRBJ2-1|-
TGTGCCAGCAGTTACGCCGGGAGTCACAATGAGCAGTTCTTC
CASSYAGSHNEQFF
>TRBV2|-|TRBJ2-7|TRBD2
TGTGCCAGCAGTTTCTGGACAGGGACTAGCGCCGAGCAGTACTTC
CASSFWTGTSAEQYF
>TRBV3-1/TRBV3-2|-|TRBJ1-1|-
TGTGCCAGCAGCTTTACAGCGAACACTGAAGCTTTCTTT
CASSFTANTEAFF
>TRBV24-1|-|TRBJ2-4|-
TGTGCCACCAGTGATTTGCGGGGTATTCAGTACTTC
CATSDLRGIQYF
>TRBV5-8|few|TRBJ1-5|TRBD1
TGTGCCAGCAGCCCCGGGACAGGGGTTTTACAGCCCCAGCATTTT
CASSPGTGVLQPQHF
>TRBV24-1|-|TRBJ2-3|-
TGTGCCACCAGTGACTCTTATACAGATACGCAGTATTTT
CATSDSYTDTQYF
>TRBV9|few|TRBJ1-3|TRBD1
TGTGCCAGCAGCCCCCCGACAGGGGGCCACAACACCATATATTTT
CASSPPTGGHNTIYF
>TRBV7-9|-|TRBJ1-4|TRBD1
TGTGCCAGCAGTGGGACAGGGAGCTCTAATGAAAAACTGTTTTTT
CASSGTGSSNEKLFF
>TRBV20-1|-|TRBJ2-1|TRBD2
TGCAGTGCTAGTTCCCCAGCGGGGGGTCACTACAATGAGCAGTTCTTC
CSASSPAGGHYNEQFF
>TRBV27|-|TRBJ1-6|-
TGTGCCAGCAGTTTATCGGCCTACAGGGTGAGTGATTCACCCCTCCACTTT
CASSLSAYRVSDSPLHF
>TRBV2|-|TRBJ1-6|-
TGTGCCAGCAGGACCGGGTCCCAAAATTCACCCCTCCACTTT
CASRTGSQNSPLHF
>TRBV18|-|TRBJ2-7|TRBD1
TGTGCCAGCTCACCAAGACAGGGGTTCTCCTACGAGCAGTACTTC
CASSPRQGFSYEQYF
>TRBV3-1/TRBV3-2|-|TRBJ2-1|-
TGTGCCAGCAGCCAAGATCTGGGCCAGCAGTTCTTC
CASSQDLGQQFF
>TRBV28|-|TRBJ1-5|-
TGTGCCAGCAGTTTAGGCCAGATCATTAGCAATCAGCCCCAGCATTTT
CASSLGQIISNQPQHF
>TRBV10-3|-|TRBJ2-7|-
TGTGCCATCACACAGGGTGGCCCCTACGAGCAGTACTTC
CAITQGGPYEQYF
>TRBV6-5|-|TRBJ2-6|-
TGTGCCAGCACCATCGAGAGCTCTGGGGCCAACGTCCTGACTTTC
CASTIESSGANVLTF
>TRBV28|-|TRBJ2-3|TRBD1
TGTGCCAGCAAGAACCCGGGACAGTTAACTAGCACAGATACGCAGTATTTT
CASKNPGQLTSTDTQYF
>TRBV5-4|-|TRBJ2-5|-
TGTGCCAGCAGTTCTGCCTCACAGGCCCAAGAGACCCAGTACTTC
CASSSASQAQETQYF
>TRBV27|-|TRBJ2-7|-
TGTGCCAGCAGTTGGCAGGGGAAAATATACGAGCAGTACTTC
CASSWQGKIYEQYF
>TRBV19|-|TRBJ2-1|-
TGTGCCAGTAGGCCCGTCGGAGGTGAGCAGTTCTTC
CASRPVGGEQFF
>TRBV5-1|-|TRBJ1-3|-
TGCGCCAGCAGGATGCAACAGGGCTCTGGAAACACCATATATTTT
CASRMQQGSGNTIYF
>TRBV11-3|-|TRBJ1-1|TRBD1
TGTGCCAGCAGTCCCACAGGGGGCTTGAACACTGAAGCTTTCTTT
CASSPTGGLNTEAFF
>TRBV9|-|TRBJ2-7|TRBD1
TGTGCCAGCAGCGTAGGGACAGGGAGCACCTACGAGCAGTACTTC
CASSVGTGSTYEQYF
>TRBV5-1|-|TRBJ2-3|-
TGCGCCAGCACCCAACAGGGATTGGTTTTGGATACGCAGTATTTT
CASTQQGLVLDTQYF